A selection of T cell receptor beta chains follows, all from one sample in a study of CD8 T cells in Susac syndrome. MiXCR, applied by TCRdb to the immunoSEQ multiplex PCR reads, yields one record per CDR3 protein. Of roughly 200,000 distinct CDR3 sequences in the sample, roughly 94% are singletons; the top ten hold 0.099%. Sequenced sample: CD4+ T cells from PBMCs. The receptors originated from a human donor with Susac syndrome. Both conserved end residues are part of each CDR3. Fields, in order: J gene, D gene, V gene, CDR3 protein, CDR3 DNA. The D gene is left open where the match is weak.

>TRBJ2-7|.|TRBV4-2
CASSQVVGEVYSYEQYF
TGTGCCAGCAGCCAAGTAGTTGGCGAAGTTTACTCCTACGAGCAGTACTTC
>TRBJ1-1|.|TRBV5-1
CASSSGQISVTEAFF
TGCGCCAGCAGCTCTGGACAGATAAGCGTCACTGAAGCTTTCTTT
>TRBJ1-1|.|TRBV20-1
CSARGGTNTEAFF
TGCAGTGCTAGAGGCGGAACGAACACTGAAGCTTTCTTT
>TRBJ1-2|.|TRBV5-4
CASSLVGVTYGYTF
TGTGCCAGCAGCTTGGTGGGGGTTACCTATGGCTACACCTTC
>TRBJ2-3|TRBD2|TRBV6-2/TRBV6-3
CASSYRSGKDTQYF
TGTGCCAGCAGTTACCGAAGCGGGAAAGATACGCAGTATTTT
>TRBJ1-6|TRBD1|TRBV7-9
CASSTGTGGAPLHF
TGTGCCAGCAGCACCGGGACAGGGGGGGCACCCCTCCACTTT
>TRBJ2-1|TRBD1|TRBV20-1
CSARGQGAGNEQFF
TGCAGTGCTAGAGGCCAGGGGGCGGGCAATGAGCAGTTCTTC
>TRBJ2-5|TRBD1|TRBV12-5
CASGLGDRDRGETQYF
TGTGCTAGTGGTTTGGGGGACAGGGATCGAGGGGAGACCCAGTACTTC
>TRBJ2-7|TRBD2|TRBV30
CAWSVGGSENEQYF
TGTGCCTGGAGTGTAGGCGGGAGTGAAAACGAGCAGTACTTC
>TRBJ2-3|.|TRBV4-1
CASSQGVQSDTQYF
TGCGCCAGCAGCCAAGGGGTCCAGTCGGATACGCAGTATTTT
>TRBJ2-7|.|TRBV20-1
CSAREVSLGTYEQYF
TGCAGTGCTAGAGAGGTCAGCCTCGGAACCTACGAGCAGTACTTC
>TRBJ2-7|TRBD2|TRBV6-2/TRBV6-3
CASSYESGRRYEQYF
TGTGCCAGCAGTTACGAGAGCGGGAGGAGGTACGAGCAGTACTTC
>TRBJ1-4|TRBD1|TRBV5-4
CASSVDRGGEKLFF
TGTGCCAGCAGCGTAGACAGGGGCGGTGAAAAACTGTTTTTT
>TRBJ1-1|.|TRBV7-2
CASSLDGTTSAEAFF
TGTGCCAGCAGCTTAGACGGGACGACTAGCGCTGAAGCTTTCTTT
>TRBJ2-3|.|TRBV6-5
CASSRLRGYTDTQYF
TGTGCCAGCAGTCGACTCAGGGGATACACAGATACGCAGTATTTT
>TRBJ1-1|.|TRBV3-1
CASSRSQQPNTEAFF
TGTGCCAGCAGCCGCAGTCAACAACCGAACACTGAAGCTTTCTTT
>TRBJ2-5|TRBD2|TRBV11-2
CASSLWTLGLAGQETQYF
TGTGCCAGCAGCTTATGGACCCTGGGACTAGCGGGCCAAGAGACCCAGTACTTC
>TRBJ2-7|.|TRBV28
CASSLWSRQISYEQYF
TGTGCCAGCAGTTTATGGTCTCGTCAGATCAGCTACGAGCAGTACTTC
>TRBJ1-2|.|TRBV2
CASTVIVDYGYTF
TGTGCCAGCACGGTGATCGTTGACTATGGCTACACCTTC
>TRBJ2-1|.|TRBV5-6
CASSTGTEQFF
TGTGCCAGCAGCACCGGGACAGAGCAGTTCTTC
>TRBJ2-2|.|TRBV24-1
CATSLRWGPPGELFF
TGTGCCACCAGTTTGAGGTGGGGACCTCCCGGGGAGCTGTTTTTT
>TRBJ2-5|.|TRBV7-2
CASSRARRKETQYF
TGTGCCAGCAGCCGAGCTAGACGTAAAGAGACCCAGTACTTC